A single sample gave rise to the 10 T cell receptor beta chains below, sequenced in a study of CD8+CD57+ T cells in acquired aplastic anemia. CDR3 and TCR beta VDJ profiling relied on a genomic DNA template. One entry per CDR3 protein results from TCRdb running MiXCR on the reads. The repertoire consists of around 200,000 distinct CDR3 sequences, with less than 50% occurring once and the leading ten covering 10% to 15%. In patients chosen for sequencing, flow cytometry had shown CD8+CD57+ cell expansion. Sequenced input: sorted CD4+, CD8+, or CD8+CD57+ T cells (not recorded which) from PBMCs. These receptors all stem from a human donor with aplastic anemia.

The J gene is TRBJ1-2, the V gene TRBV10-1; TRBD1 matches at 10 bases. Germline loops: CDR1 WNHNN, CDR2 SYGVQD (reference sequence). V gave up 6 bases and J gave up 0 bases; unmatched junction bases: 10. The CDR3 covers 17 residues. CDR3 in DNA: TGCGCCAGCAGGGCACCGGGACAGGGGAGAGCTAACTATGGCTACACCTTC. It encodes CASRAPGQGRANYGYTF.

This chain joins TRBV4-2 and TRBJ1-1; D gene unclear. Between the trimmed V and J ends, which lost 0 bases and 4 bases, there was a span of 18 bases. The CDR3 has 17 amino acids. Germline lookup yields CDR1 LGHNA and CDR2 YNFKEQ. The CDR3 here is CASSQDVRGGSSTEAFF. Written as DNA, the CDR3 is TGTGCCAGCAGCCAAGATGTACGGGGAGGCTCGAGCACTGAAGCTTTCTTT.

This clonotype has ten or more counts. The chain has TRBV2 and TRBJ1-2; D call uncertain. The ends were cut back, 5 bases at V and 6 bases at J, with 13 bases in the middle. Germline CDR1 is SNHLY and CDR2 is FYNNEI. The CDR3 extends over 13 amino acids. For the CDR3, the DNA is TGTGCCAGCAGTTACCGGGCAAGCGATGGCTACACCTTC. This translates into CASSYRASDGYTF.

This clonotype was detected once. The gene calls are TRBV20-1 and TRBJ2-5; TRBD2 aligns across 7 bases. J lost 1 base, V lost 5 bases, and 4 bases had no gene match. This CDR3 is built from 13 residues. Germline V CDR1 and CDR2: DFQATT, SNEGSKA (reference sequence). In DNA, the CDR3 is TGCAGTGCTGGGCGGGGGACCCAAGAGACCCAGTACTTC. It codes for CSAGRGTQETQYF.

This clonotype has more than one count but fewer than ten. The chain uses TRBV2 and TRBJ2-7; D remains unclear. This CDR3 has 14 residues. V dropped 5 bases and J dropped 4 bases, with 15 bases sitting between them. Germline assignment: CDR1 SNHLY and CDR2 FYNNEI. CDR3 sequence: CASSSLVEMYEQYF. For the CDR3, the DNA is TGTGCCAGCAGTTCCCTGGTGGAAATGTACGAGCAGTACTTC.

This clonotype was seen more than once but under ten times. The CDR3 DNA reads TGTGCCAGCAGTTCGGGGGGGCCCTCAGTTCAGTATTTT. Amino acids: CASSSGGPSVQYF. This chain connects TRBV12-3 or TRBV12-4 to TRBJ2-3; 8 positions agree with TRBD2. V dropped 4 bases and J dropped 12; count of bases not matched to a gene: 9. This CDR3 is 13 amino acids long.

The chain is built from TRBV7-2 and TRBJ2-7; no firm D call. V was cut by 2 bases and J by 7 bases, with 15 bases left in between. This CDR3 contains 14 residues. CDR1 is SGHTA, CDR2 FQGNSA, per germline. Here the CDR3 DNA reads TGTGCCAGCAGCTTATACAGCGTCCTTGAGGAGCAGTACTTC. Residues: CASSLYSVLEEQYF.

CDR3 coding DNA: TGTGCCAGTAGTATTCCGACAGGGTTCATCGGGGAGCTGTTTTTT. Its protein is CASSIPTGFIGELFF. The chain employs TRBV19 and TRBJ2-2; 7 bases match TRBD1. J was trimmed by 7 bases and V by 3 bases; bases with no gene match: 8. The length of the CDR3 is 15 residues. Germline V gene sequence: CDR1 LNHDA, CDR2 SQIVND (reference sequence).

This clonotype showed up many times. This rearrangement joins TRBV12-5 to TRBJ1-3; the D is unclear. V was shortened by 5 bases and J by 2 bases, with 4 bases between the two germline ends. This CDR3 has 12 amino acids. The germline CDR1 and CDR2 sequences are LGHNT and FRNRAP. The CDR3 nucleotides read TGTGCTAGTGGTCGCGCTGGAAACACCATATATTTT. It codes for CASGRAGNTIYF.

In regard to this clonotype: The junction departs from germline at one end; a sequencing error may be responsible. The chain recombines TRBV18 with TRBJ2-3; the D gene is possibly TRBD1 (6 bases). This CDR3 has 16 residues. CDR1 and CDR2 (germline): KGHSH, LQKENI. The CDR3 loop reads CASSPARTASTDAQYF. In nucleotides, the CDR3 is TGTGCCAGCTCACCAGCGAGGACAGCTAGCACAGATGCGCAGTATTTT.